This entry lists 30 T cell receptor beta chains sequenced from one sample in a study of T cell responses to AZD1222 COVID-19 vaccine. Only in-frame clones appear in the TCRdb table, and some are missing; sequencing was by immunoSEQ multiplex PCR. The sample consists of 140,000 to 150,000 clones, about 93% of them appearing once. Specimen: peripheral blood, collected on day 0 of AZD1222 vaccination. The receptors were sampled from an adult in good health.

The chain recombines TRBV6-5 with TRBJ1-2, with D maybe TRBD1 (5 bases). Germline loops: CDR1 MNHEY, CDR2 SVGAGI. Trimming cost V 10 bases and J 1 base, with 16 bases left between them. The CDR3 has 14 residues. The CDR3 DNA reads TGTGCCACTCATGGGCCGGGGCTTAACTATGGCTACACCTTC. Translated, it gives CATHGPGLNYGYTF.

The chain recombines TRBV30 with TRBJ2-1; 9 bases are shared with TRBD1. The ends lost 8 bases at V and 3 bases at J; junction bases unmatched: 5. Germline CDR1 is GTSNPN and CDR2 is SVGIG (reference sequence). This CDR3 is 13 amino acids long. CDR3 DNA sequence: TGTGCCGGGACAGGGACGAACTACAATGAGCAGTTCTTC. It translates to CAGTGTNYNEQFF.

The chain combines TRBV9 with TRBJ2-5; no clear D. The germline V and J ends were trimmed by 3 bases and 1 base, with 7 bases remaining between them. Germline-derived CDR1 and CDR2 are SGDLS and YYNGEE. CDR3 length: 13 amino acids. The CDR3 region is CASSARLQETQYF. The CDR3 coding sequence is TGTGCCAGCAGCGCCCGGCTCCAAGAGACCCAGTACTTC.

The V gene is TRBV6-6, the J gene TRBJ2-7, with 9 bases identical to TRBD2. Germline lookup yields CDR1 MNHNY and CDR2 SVGAGI (reference sequence). The CDR3 has 14 amino acids. With V trimmed by 5 bases and J by 6 bases, 8 bases remained unmatched. The CDR3: CASSTPGLAGEQYF. The CDR3 DNA reads as TGTGCCAGCAGTACCCCGGGACTAGCCGGCGAGCAGTACTTC.

The J gene is TRBJ2-1, the V gene TRBV13; 8 bases align to TRBD1. Germline CDR1 is PRHDT and CDR2 is FYEKMQ (reference sequence). The V segment lost 5 bases and the J segment 9 bases; nucleotides outside the gene matches: 9. This CDR3 has 14 residues. The CDR3 loop reads CASSPDREQREQFF. Here the CDR3 DNA reads TGTGCCAGCAGCCCGGACAGGGAGCAACGTGAGCAGTTCTTC.

The chain combines TRBV13 with TRBJ1-1; perhaps TRBD1 as D (5 bases). The CDR3 is 15 amino acids. V shed 5 bases and J shed 1 base, with 14 bases lying between them. Germline CDR1 and CDR2: PRHDT and FYEKMQ (reference sequence). The DNA of the CDR3 is TGTGCCAGCAGCCCCCGGGGCAGGGAGAACACTGAAGCTTTCTTT. Residues: CASSPRGRENTEAFF.

A single count supports this clone. The chain combines TRBV12-3 or TRBV12-4 with TRBJ1-2, with a possible D match to TRBD1 (5 bases). This CDR3 spans 13 amino acids. V was clipped by 5 bases and J by 8 bases, with 15 bases between them. The CDR3 loop reads CASSPPQGGGYTF. The CDR3 nucleotides read TGTGCCAGCAGTCCCCCGCAGGGAGGCGGCTACACCTTC.

The chain links TRBV7-8 to TRBJ2-7; tentatively, D is TRBD1 (6 bases). V was trimmed by 5 bases and J by 3 bases, leaving 17 bases between them. There are 15 residues in the CDR3. Germline CDR1 SGHVS, CDR2 FQNEAQ. The CDR3 bases are TGTGCCAGCAGCCCGCCCGGACAGCAGCACTACGAGCAGTACTTC. Residues: CASSPPGQQHYEQYF.

The DNA for the CDR3 is TGTGCCAGCTCACCAAGCGGGGGCGCAGATACGCAGTATTTT. Protein: CASSPSGGADTQYF. The rearrangement links TRBV18 to TRBJ2-3; the match to TRBD2 covers 8 bases. Per germline, CDR1 KGHSH and CDR2 LQKENI. CDR3 length equals 14 residues. The junction had 2 bases not matched to a gene; V was cut back by 2 bases and J by 4 bases.

This clone is a singleton in its sample. This chain joins TRBV27 and TRBJ1-5; tentative D call: TRBD1 (5 bases). Germline V gene data show CDR1 as MNHEY and CDR2 as SMNVEV (reference sequence). The V and J ends lost 4 bases and 0 bases respectively, with 10 bases between them. This CDR3 is 15 amino acids long. CDR3 residues: CASSSGDFSNQPQHF. The CDR3 DNA reads as TGTGCCAGCAGTTCGGGGGACTTTAGCAATCAGCCCCAGCATTTT.

With regard to this clone: Relative to the germline gene, one junction end is altered; a read error may explain this. The rearrangement uses TRBV2 and TRBJ1-1, with 8 bases fitting TRBD1. This CDR3 is 12 amino acids long. The germline V gene encodes CDR1 SNHLY and CDR2 FYNNEI. CDR3 sequence (DNA): TGTGCCAGCAGCGAAGACAGGGGTTCAGCTTTCTTT. This translates into CASSEDRGSAFF.

The V gene is TRBV4-1, the J gene TRBJ1-1; 7 nucleotides line up with TRBD1. Germline V gives CDR1 MGHRA, CDR2 YSYEKL. The trim removed 3 bases at V and 1 base at J, leaving 8 bases unmatched. This CDR3 is 16 amino acids long. This CDR3 is CASSHYDRDRNTEAFF. The CDR3 DNA reads TGCGCCAGCAGCCACTACGACAGGGATAGGAACACTGAAGCTTTCTTT.

The gene calls are TRBV7-9 and TRBJ1-1; D is ambiguous. V was clipped by 5 bases and J by 7 bases, with 14 bases between them. The CDR3 totals 13 residues. CDR1 and CDR2 from the germline V gene are SEHNR and FQNEAQ (reference sequence). In DNA, the CDR3 is TGTGCCAGCAGCGTCCTGCAGGATAATGAAGCTTTCTTT. Translated, it gives CASSVLQDNEAFF.

This chain connects TRBV5-1 to TRBJ1-3; D not resolved. CDR1 is SGHRS and CDR2 is YFSETQ in the germline V gene. Trimming removed 5 bases at V and 4 bases at J, with 10 bases between. The CDR3 length is 13 residues. The chain's CDR3 is CASRRTGGNTIYF. Here the CDR3 DNA reads TGCGCCAGCAGAAGGACGGGCGGAAACACCATATATTTT.

Here the CDR3 DNA reads TGCGCCAGCAGCTTTGGGGAGGCCAACACTGAAGCTTTCTTT. The encoded protein is CASSFGEANTEAFF. The chain combines TRBV5-1 with TRBJ1-1; D is unresolved. In germline, CDR1 is SGHRS, CDR2 YFSETQ. The ends were cut back, 2 bases at V and 2 bases at J, with 10 bases in the middle. This CDR3 spans 14 amino acids.

The rearrangement uses TRBV18 and TRBJ1-3; a possible D gene is TRBD1 (6 bases). V shed 4 bases and J shed 1 base, with 11 bases lying between them. The CDR3 runs 15 residues. Per germline, CDR1 KGHSH and CDR2 LQKENI. CDR3 sequence reads: CASSRDRTSGNTIYF. The CDR3 DNA follows: TGTGCCAGCTCACGTGACAGGACTTCTGGAAACACCATATATTTT. Looking up the rest from reference TRBV18 and TRBJ1-3 gives the full variable domain: NAGVMQNPRHLVRRRGQEARLRCSPMKGHSHVYWYRQLPEEGLKFMVYLQKENIIDESGMPKERFSAEFPKEGPSILRIQQVVRGDSAAYFCASSRDRTSGNTIYFGEGSWLTVV.

The J gene is TRBJ1-3, the V gene TRBV2; D is ambiguous. Germline values: CDR1 SNHLY, CDR2 FYNNEI. V lost 4 bases and J 1 base, leaving 8 bases between the germline ends. The CDR3 extends over 14 amino acids. CDR3 nucleotide sequence: TGTGCCAGCAGTGGGATTCGATCTGGAAACACCATATATTTT. Its protein product is CASSGIRSGNTIYF.

This chain joins TRBV30 and TRBJ1-2; no clear D gene. V lost 3 bases to trimming and J lost 7 bases, with 9 bases between them. CDR1 GTSNPN and CDR2 SVGIG come from the germline V gene (reference sequence). CDR3 length: 11 residues. Written as DNA, the CDR3 is TGTGCCTGGAGCGGGGTCAGTGGCTACACCTTC. This translates into CAWSGVSGYTF.

This chain's CDR3 is CATNPRGDTEAFF. The CDR3 DNA is TGTGCCACCAACCCGAGGGGGGACACTGAAGCTTTCTTT. The rearrangement uses TRBV19 and TRBJ1-1; TRBD1 might be the D (6 bases). Germline V gene data show CDR1 as LNHDA and CDR2 as SQIVND (reference sequence). The CDR3 loop spans 13 amino acids. V lost 10 bases and J lost 3, with 15 bases in between.

The chain links TRBV6-5 to TRBJ1-2; 9 nucleotides agree with TRBD1. CDR3 length equals 13 residues. The germline CDR1 and CDR2 sequences are MNHEY and SVGAGI. V shed 6 bases and J 6 bases; nucleotides not matched to a gene: 5. The CDR3 nucleotides are TGTGCCAGCAGAATGACAGGGGGGCATGGCTACACCTTC. Translating it yields CASRMTGGHGYTF.

This clone has just a few counts. The chain has TRBV10-3 and TRBJ2-7, with D perhaps TRBD1 or TRBD2 (6 bases each). The V and J ends lost 4 bases and 3 bases respectively, with 10 bases between them. Germline assignment: CDR1 ENHRY and CDR2 SYGVKD. This CDR3 has 13 amino acids. The CDR3 region has the DNA TGTGCCATCAGTGGGGGGGACAACTACGAGCAGTACTTC. Translation: CAISGGDNYEQYF.

The chain employs TRBV15 and TRBJ1-2, with D unresolved. The germline gives CDR1 LNHNV, CDR2 YYDKDF (reference sequence). This CDR3 spans 13 amino acids. Trimming shortened V by 0 bases and J by 4 bases, and 6 bases separated the two germline ends. This chain's CDR3 is CATSRDRVYGYTF. The CDR3 DNA reads as TGTGCCACCAGCAGAGATCGTGTCTATGGCTACACCTTC.

J is TRBJ2-7 and V is TRBV30; 7 bases line up with TRBD1. CDR1 GTSNPN and CDR2 SVGIG come from the germline V gene (reference sequence). The CDR3 spans 14 residues. V shed 2 bases, J shed 5 bases, and the junction held 9 bases outside the gene matches. The CDR3 protein is CAWSPFRQGHEQYF. CDR3 sequence (DNA): TGTGCCTGGAGTCCTTTCAGACAGGGCCACGAGCAGTACTTC.

J is TRBJ1-3 and V is TRBV5-4; D ambiguous. V was trimmed by 0 bases and J by 0 bases, leaving 7 bases between them. Germline loops: CDR1 SGHNT, CDR2 YYREEE (reference sequence). This CDR3 spans 15 amino acids. As DNA, the CDR3 is TGTGCCAGCAGCTTGGCCGGAGCCTCTGGAAACACCATATATTTT. Translating it yields CASSLAGASGNTIYF.

The V and J genes are TRBV11-1 and TRBJ2-1, with D unclear. The CDR3 is 15 amino acids. Germline V lookup: CDR1 SGHAT, CDR2 FQDESV (reference sequence). V lost 0 bases, J lost 0 bases, and 6 bases lay in between. Here the CDR3 reads CASSLARYSYNEQFF. The CDR3, as DNA: TGTGCCAGCAGCTTAGCACGGTACTCCTACAATGAGCAGTTCTTC.

The J gene is TRBJ1-6, the V gene TRBV19; D is perhaps TRBD1 (6 bases). There are 13 residues in the CDR3. Trimming cost V 6 bases and J 7 bases, with 10 bases left between them. The germline V gene has CDR1 LNHDA and CDR2 SQIVND (reference sequence). CDR3 amino acids: CASSRGGNSPLHF. CDR3 nucleotide sequence: TGTGCCAGTAGCAGGGGTGGGAATTCACCCCTCCACTTT.

The genes are TRBV5-1 and TRBJ2-3, with 9 bases matching TRBD2. The V gene's germline CDR1 is SGHRS and CDR2 YFSETQ. The CDR3 spans 14 residues. V gave up 3 bases and J gave up 8 bases; unmatched junction bases: 7. CDR3 coding DNA: TGCGCCAGCAGCTCCGGGACTAGCTCGAGTACGCAGTATTTT. Protein: CASSSGTSSSTQYF. Complete variable domain (other parts from reference TRBV5-1 and TRBJ2-3): KAGVTQTPRYLIKTRGQQVTLSCSPISGHRSVSWYQQTPGQGLQFLFEYFSETQRNKGNFPGRFSGRQFSNSRSEMNVSTLELGDSALYLCASSSGTSSSTQYFGPGTRLTVL.

The chain combines TRBV7-6 with TRBJ2-7; D is ambiguous. This CDR3 is 11 amino acids long. Germline V gene lookup returns CDR1 SGHVS and CDR2 FNYEAQ. Trimming took off 5 bases at V and 4 bases at J, with 6 bases between the two ends. CDR3 region: CASSPIYEQYF. For the CDR3, the DNA is TGTGCCAGCAGCCCAATATACGAGCAGTACTTC.

The CDR3 DNA sequence: TGTGCCTGCCGGGACACATCCTATGGCTACACCTTC. It is translated as CACRDTSYGYTF. The chain couples TRBV27 to TRBJ1-2; weak D call: TRBD1 (6 bases). Between the trimmed V and J ends, which lost 11 bases and 4 bases, there was a span of 14 bases. CDR3 size: 12 residues. The germline V gene has CDR1 MNHEY and CDR2 SMNVEV (reference sequence).

The rearrangement uses TRBV18 and TRBJ1-1; D unresolved. The V and J ends lost 3 bases and 0 bases respectively, with 8 bases between them. Germline-derived CDR1 and CDR2 are KGHSH and LQKENI. The CDR3 contains 14 residues. CDR3 in amino acids: CASSPRSVNTEAFF. The CDR3 DNA follows: TGTGCCAGCTCACCGAGGTCGGTGAACACTGAAGCTTTCTTT.